This T cell receptor (beta chain) was identified during a study of metastatic and nonmetastatic thyroid tumors (dated by TCRdb to the early 2020s). For the study in its entirety: The researchers compared repertoires between peripheral blood samples and tumor or nodule tissue samples from patients with malignant or benign thyroid disease.

This clone has a single count. The antigen it binds to is not known. The record has no base qualities; no much larger clone is one base away. A single read is weak support. No patient had received any treatment before thyroid surgery. The study retrospectively analysed patient clinical samples collected from about 2012 to 2019 using T-cell receptor beta sequencing. Overall study outcomes, separate from this receptor: In both blood and tumor samples, TCR beta diversity was reported to be significantly higher in malignant tumors than in benign nodules.

The library was built by means of PCR. TCRdb names Illumina HiSeq 4000 as the instrument used. High-throughput sequencing was used to profile the TCR beta-chain CDR3 region of each patient. The original methods were these. Drawing on CDR3 differences between clinicopathological groups, the researchers built a classifier meant to tell apart patients with distant-metastatic papillary thyroid cancer. Repertoire diversity was assessed with the Shannon index, and tumor-blood repertoire similarity with the Morisita-Horn index. Starting from the raw public reads, TCRdb applied fastp trimming at Q25, assembled clones with MiXCR and retained in-frame beta chains. TCRdb, not the original authors, processed these V and J calls. Within this sample are about 28,000 clones, with 20% of them counted one time only. In total, the top ten clones hold under 45% of the sample. This sequence was found in a female donor with papillary thyroid cancer or a benign thyroid nodule (not recorded which). Some clones in this sample may be carry-over from other donors' samples. The specimen was blood.

The DNA is TGTGCCAGCAGTGGCTCGGGACCGTCAGTAGGTGGGGAGCAGTACTTC. This gives the protein CASSGSGPSVGGEQYF. The V and J segments used are TRBV2 and TRBJ2-7, with the D gene possibly TRBD1 or TRBD2, each one fitting 5 bases. The germline V gene provides CDR1 SNHLY and CDR2 FYNNEI. The junction shows trimming of 4 bases on V and 7 bases on J, plus 23 bases between the germline ends. The CDR3, from cysteine to phenylalanine, totals 16 residues. This entry keeps only the CDR3 DNA: 48 bases, framed from base 1.